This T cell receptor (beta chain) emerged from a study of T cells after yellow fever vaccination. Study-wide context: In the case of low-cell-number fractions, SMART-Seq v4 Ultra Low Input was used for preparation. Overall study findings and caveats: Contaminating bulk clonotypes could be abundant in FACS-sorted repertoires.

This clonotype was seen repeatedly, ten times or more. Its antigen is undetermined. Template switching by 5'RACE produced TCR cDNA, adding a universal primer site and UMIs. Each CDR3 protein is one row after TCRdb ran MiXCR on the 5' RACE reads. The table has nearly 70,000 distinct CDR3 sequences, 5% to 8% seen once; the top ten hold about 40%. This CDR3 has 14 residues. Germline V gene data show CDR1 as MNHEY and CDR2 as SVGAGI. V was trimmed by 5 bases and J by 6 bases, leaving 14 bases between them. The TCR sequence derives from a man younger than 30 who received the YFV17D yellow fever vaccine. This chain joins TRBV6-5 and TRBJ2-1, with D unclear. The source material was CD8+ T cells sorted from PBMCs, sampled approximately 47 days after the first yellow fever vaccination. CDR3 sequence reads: CASSPGPGGNEQFF. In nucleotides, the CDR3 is TGTGCCAGCAGTCCCGGACCAGGCGGCAATGAGCAGTTCTTC.